A single sample is the source of the 9 T cell receptor beta chains below, sequenced in a study of cytomegalovirus exposure and HLA in healthy donors. Primers: 60 Vbeta forward and 13 Jbeta reverse. Method: immunoSEQ multiplex PCR; TCRdb's copy keeps in-frame clones and lacks some. The sample lists 160,000 or so clones, around three quarters occurring once. Sequencing was performed on PBMCs. Source of these receptors: a man in his forties in good health and CMV-seronegative.

Comments on this clone: Distinct nucleotide sequences in the sample also encode this CDR3. The chain couples TRBV7-9 to TRBJ1-2; no clear D gene. CDR1 is SEHNR and CDR2 is FQNEAQ in the germline V gene (reference sequence). Trimming stripped 2 bases from V and 7 bases from J, with 8 bases between. The CDR3 has 12 amino acids. The CDR3 DNA reads as TGTGCCAGCAGCTTACCTGGGAGTGGCTACACCTTC. It specifies CASSLPGSGYTF.

This clone turned up a few times. The chain recombines TRBV7-9 with TRBJ1-1; D call uncertain. V was cut by 5 bases and J by 8 bases, with 9 bases left in between. The CDR3 runs to 11 residues. Germline-derived CDR1 and CDR2 are SEHNR and FQNEAQ (reference sequence). The CDR3 DNA follows: TGTGCCAGCAGCAGGGAGGGAGAAGCTTTCTTT. Its protein is CASSREGEAFF.

The rearrangement joins TRBV18 to TRBJ1-2; tentatively, D is TRBD1 (5 bases). This CDR3 has 15 amino acids. The germline V and J ends were trimmed by 6 bases and 4 bases, with 18 bases remaining between them. Germline lookup yields CDR1 KGHSH and CDR2 LQKENI. In DNA form, the CDR3 reads TGTGCCAGCTCCAAGGGCCAGGGAAGCCCCTATGGCTACACCTTC. Translation: CASSKGQGSPYGYTF.

This clone was found a few times. The identical CDR3 is also encoded by other nucleotide sequences in the sample. The rearrangement uses TRBV6-5 and TRBJ2-7, with TRBD1 identical over 9 bases. V gave up 4 bases and J gave up 7 bases; unmatched junction bases: 8. The CDR3 sequence is 14 residues long. Germline CDR1 and CDR2: MNHEY and SVGAGI. The DNA for the CDR3 is TGTGCCAGCAGTTCCGGGACAGGGACTGGAGAGCAGTACTTC. Its translation is CASSSGTGTGEQYF.

The chain couples TRBV4-3 to TRBJ2-2; possible D gene TRBD1, 5 bases. The CDR3 is made up of 15 amino acids. Trimming stripped 3 bases from V and 7 bases from J, with 15 bases between. The germline CDR1 and CDR2 sequences are LGHNA and YSLEER. The chain's CDR3 is CASSQGRLYGGELFF. The CDR3, as DNA: TGCGCCAGCAGCCAGGGGCGGCTTTACGGCGGGGAGCTGTTTTTT.

The chain carries TRBV7-3 and TRBJ2-5; tentatively, D is TRBD2 (6 bases). The CDR3 contains 14 residues. The V end was cut by 0 bases, the J end by 5 bases, with 10 bases between. Germline assignment: CDR1 SGHTA and CDR2 FQGTGA. The CDR3 region is CASSLTGGKETQYF. The DNA for the CDR3 is TGTGCCAGCAGCTTAACGGGCGGGAAGGAGACCCAGTACTTC.

The V gene is TRBV7-9, the J gene TRBJ2-7, with D maybe TRBD1 (5 bases). Germline V gives CDR1 SEHNR, CDR2 FQNEAQ (reference sequence). V was cut by 4 bases and J by 2 bases, with 9 bases left in between. This CDR3 has 13 residues. This CDR3 is CASSSGNAYEQYF. The CDR3 region has the DNA TGTGCCAGCAGCTCAGGGAACGCCTACGAGCAGTACTTC.

J is TRBJ1-1 and V is TRBV7-9, with TRBD1 as a possible D gene (6 bases). Trimming removed 6 bases from V and 4 bases from J, with 18 bases in between. Looked up from germline, CDR1 is SEHNR and CDR2 is FQNEAQ (reference sequence). The CDR3 totals 15 residues. CDR3 loop: CASSKGGGEVTEAFF. The CDR3 DNA reads TGTGCCAGCAGTAAAGGTGGGGGCGAAGTCACTGAAGCTTTCTTT. Variable domain in full (rest from reference TRBV7-9 and TRBJ1-1): DTGVSQNPRHKITKRGQNVTFRCDPISEHNRLYWYRQTLGQGPEFLTYFQNEAQLEKSRLLSDRFSAERPKGSFSTLEIQRTEQGDSAMYLCASSKGGGEVTEAFFGQGTRLTVV.

The V gene is TRBV30, the J gene TRBJ1-1; TRBD1 agrees at 7 bases. This CDR3 comprises 13 residues. CDR1 GTSNPN and CDR2 SVGIG come from the germline V gene (reference sequence). After removal of 4 bases from V and 6 bases from J, the junction contained 8 bases not matched to a gene. CDR3 amino acids: CAWTGRGIAEAFF. CDR3 DNA sequence: TGTGCCTGGACCGGCAGGGGGATCGCTGAAGCTTTCTTT.